Presented here are 32 T cell receptor beta chains from one specimen sequenced in a study of radiation and T cells in renal cell carcinoma. The sample's time point: blood 2 weeks post-SBRT. The treatment was: 15 Gy SBRT to primary tumor, nephrectomy 4 weeks later. Using immunoSEQ multiplex PCR, the repertoire was profiled, and TCRdb retains in-frame clones only, with some absent. In the table there are about 150,000 clones, over 80% of which are singletons. Sequencing used blood, obtained from a patient whose treatment included radiotherapy and nephrectomy. The receptors originated from a woman aged 45-59 years with renal cell carcinoma.

The chain joins TRBV4-2 to TRBJ1-1, with D possibly matching TRBD1 (5 bases). This CDR3 is 15 amino acids long. V shed 2 bases and J shed 0 bases, with 10 bases lying between them. Germline loops: CDR1 LGHNA, CDR2 YNFKEQ. CDR3 DNA sequence: TGTGCCAGCAGCCAACAGGGAGAGCTGAACACTGAAGCTTTCTTT. It yields the protein CASSQQGELNTEAFF.

This clone showed up just once. This sequence joins TRBV4-3 and TRBJ1-3; D unresolved. From germline, CDR1 is LGHNA and CDR2 YSLEER. The CDR3 totals 18 residues. V was trimmed by 0 bases and J by 2 bases, leaving 17 bases between them. The CDR3 DNA follows: TGCGCCAGCAGCCAAGATCTAAGACATGGGCCGGCTGGAAACACCATATATTTT. Translating gives CASSQDLRHGPAGNTIYF.

This clone turned up a few times. V gene TRBV30 combines with J gene TRBJ1-3; TRBD1 aligns across 9 bases. The germline gives CDR1 GTSNPN, CDR2 SVGIG (reference sequence). V shed 0 bases and J 14 bases; nucleotides not matched to a gene: 2. The length of the CDR3 is 11 residues. The CDR3 bases are TGTGCCTGGAGTGTACAGGGGGCAGTATATTTT. Translated: CAWSVQGAVYF.

V usage is TRBV5-1 and J usage is TRBJ1-2, with D possibly TRBD1 on 6 matching bases. The CDR3 extends over 14 amino acids. Germline V gene data show CDR1 as SGHRS and CDR2 as YFSETQ. V dropped 0 bases and J dropped 6 bases, with 12 bases sitting between them. This CDR3 is CASSLGGPPHGYTF. CDR3 coding DNA: TGCGCCAGCAGCTTGGGGGGGCCACCCCATGGCTACACCTTC.

The rearrangement joins TRBV6-5 to TRBJ1-2; 7 nucleotides agree with TRBD1. The V gene's germline CDR1 is MNHEY and CDR2 SVGAGI. V lost 8 bases, J lost 7 bases, and 10 bases stayed unmatched. The CDR3 runs 13 residues. The CDR3, as DNA: TGTGCCAGCTTCGGACAGGCTAAGCTTGGCTACACCTTC. As protein: CASFGQAKLGYTF.

In DNA, the CDR3 is TGTGCCAGCAGTTCAGGGAGTCAGCCCCAGCATTTT. It codes for CASSSGSQPQHF. This rearrangement joins TRBV7-9 to TRBJ1-5; D might be TRBD1 (5 bases). The CDR3 runs 12 residues. CDR1 and CDR2 (germline): SEHNR, FQNEAQ (reference sequence). Trimming left V 6 bases short and J 6 bases short, with 9 bases between.

This clone was counted only a few times. The V and J genes are TRBV9 and TRBJ1-1; no clear D. Germline loops: CDR1 SGDLS, CDR2 YYNGEE. The CDR3 is made up of 15 amino acids. The ends were cut back, 0 bases at V and 0 bases at J, with 9 bases in the middle. The DNA of the CDR3 is TGTGCCAGCAGCGTAGAGCAGACCATGAACACTGAAGCTTTCTTT. Encoded protein: CASSVEQTMNTEAFF.

The chain links TRBV5-1 to TRBJ2-1; the match to TRBD2 covers 8 bases. Germline CDR1 SGHRS, CDR2 YFSETQ. The J segment lost 6 bases and the V segment lost 4 bases, leaving 6 bases of the junction unmatched. This CDR3 spans 14 amino acids. The CDR3 spells CASSPGGEINEQFF. CDR3 bases: TGCGCCAGCAGCCCGGGAGGGGAAATCAATGAGCAGTTCTTC.

The chain combines TRBV6-6 with TRBJ1-4; 7 positions agree with TRBD1. CDR1 MNHNY and CDR2 SVGAGI come from the germline V gene (reference sequence). The ends lost 6 bases at V and 12 bases at J; junction bases unmatched: 19. This CDR3 spans 16 amino acids. CDR3 DNA: TGTGCCAGCAGCCCCACCCGGACAGGCATAATGTTGGAACTGTTTTTT. It encodes CASSPTRTGIMLELFF.

J is TRBJ1-1 and V is TRBV19, with 8 bases that match TRBD1. Per the germline V gene, CDR1 is LNHDA and CDR2 is SQIVND (reference sequence). The CDR3 is 14 residues long. Unmatched junction bases numbered 7, after V lost 8 bases and J lost 2 bases. As DNA, the CDR3 is TGTGCCAGTCGAACGACAGGGGTAAACACTGAAGCTTTCTTT. This encodes CASRTTGVNTEAFF.

This clone was detected once. V is TRBV7-9 and J is TRBJ1-3; 11 bases are shared with TRBD1. This CDR3 spans 17 amino acids. Germline-derived CDR1 and CDR2 are SEHNR and FQNEAQ (reference sequence). V was clipped by 2 bases and J by 3 bases; unmatched bases: 6. CDR3 sequence: CASSLYRDRGDGNTIYF. CDR3 coding DNA: TGTGCCAGCAGCTTATACCGGGACAGGGGGGATGGAAACACCATATATTTT.

This chain joins TRBV29-1 and TRBJ2-7, with 9 bases that match TRBD1. The CDR3 is made up of 14 amino acids. Losses at the gene ends were 3 bases for V and 4 bases for J; bases not matched to a gene: 7. The germline gives CDR1 SQVTM, CDR2 ANQGSEA. In DNA form, the CDR3 reads TGCAGCGTTGAGATGGGACAGGGCGTATACGAGCAGTACTTC. This gives the protein CSVEMGQGVYEQYF.

The V gene is TRBV11-2, the J gene TRBJ2-3; TRBD2 matches at 8 bases. V dropped 3 bases and J dropped 3; count of bases not matched to a gene: 5. Per germline, CDR1 SGHAT and CDR2 FQNNGV. The CDR3 extends over 15 amino acids. In nucleotides, the CDR3 is TGTGCCAGCAGCTTGGTGCGGGGGGCGACAGATACGCAGTATTTT. Protein: CASSLVRGATDTQYF.

The chain recombines TRBV18 with TRBJ2-3; no clear D. Germline V gene sequence: CDR1 KGHSH, CDR2 LQKENI. Trimming took 8 bases from V and 2 from J, leaving 14 bases between them. This CDR3 is built from 14 residues. CDR3 in DNA: TGTGCCAGCCTCATAGGCCCTGACACAGATACGCAGTATTTT. Amino acid sequence: CASLIGPDTDTQYF.

J is TRBJ2-1 and V is TRBV5-1; D perhaps matches TRBD2 (6 bases). The CDR3 runs 11 residues. V lost 4 bases and J 9 bases, leaving 8 bases between the germline ends. The germline gives CDR1 SGHRS, CDR2 YFSETQ. The CDR3 DNA reads TGCGCCAGCAGCCCGGAGGGTGAGCAGTTCTTC. This sequence encodes CASSPEGEQFF.

V is TRBV9 and J is TRBJ1-2; unclear D gene. Trimming took off 0 bases at V and 1 base at J, with 4 bases between the two ends. This CDR3 comprises 13 residues. Looked up from germline, CDR1 is SGDLS and CDR2 is YYNGEE. This chain's CDR3 is CASSVANNYGYTF. The CDR3 nucleotides read TGTGCCAGCAGCGTAGCAAATAACTATGGCTACACCTTC.

This clone showed up just once. The chain combines TRBV11-2 with TRBJ1-2; D might be TRBD1 (5 bases). V lost 5 bases and J lost 4, with 11 bases in between. The CDR3 totals 13 residues. Germline V CDR1 and CDR2: SGHAT, FQNNGV. CDR3 sequence reads: CASSPTGGYGYTF. The CDR3 nucleotides read TGTGCCAGCAGCCCCACGGGGGGCTATGGCTACACCTTC.

This chain uses TRBV10-2 with TRBJ1-6, with TRBD1 matching over 7 bases. The CDR3 is made up of 14 amino acids. V lost 4 bases, J lost 10 bases, and 7 bases stayed unmatched. CDR1 WSHSY and CDR2 SAAADI come from the germline V gene. CDR3 nucleotide sequence: TGCGCCAGCAGTGTCGAAGGGGGCAACTCACCCCTCCACTTT. Its protein product is CASSVEGGNSPLHF.

V gene TRBV2 combines with J gene TRBJ1-2; unclear D gene. The CDR3 spans 13 residues. Trimming pared 5 bases from V and 7 bases from J, leaving 14 bases between. Germline values: CDR1 SNHLY, CDR2 FYNNEI. The CDR3 DNA sequence: TGTGCCAGCAGTTCTGACATCATCTCTGGCTACACCTTC. This encodes CASSSDIISGYTF.

This clone was observed a single time. The chain combines TRBV10-3 with TRBJ2-1; D is undetermined. Germline CDR1 is ENHRY and CDR2 is SYGVKD. Deletions cut 3 bases from V and 7 bases from J, with 13 bases between. The CDR3 runs to 14 residues. This CDR3 reads CAISDFGASNEQFF. Written as DNA, the CDR3 is TGTGCCATCAGTGATTTCGGTGCGTCGAATGAGCAGTTCTTC.

The gene calls are TRBV10-1 and TRBJ1-1; TRBD1 is a possible D gene (5 bases). Trimming shortened V by 3 bases and J by 1 base, and 9 bases separated the two germline ends. Germline assignment: CDR1 WNHNN and CDR2 SYGVQD (reference sequence). The CDR3 runs to 14 residues. CDR3 bases: TGCGCCAGCAGTGAATTCGGGACGAACACTGAAGCTTTCTTT. This translates into CASSEFGTNTEAFF.

The rearrangement links TRBV7-2 to TRBJ1-1; the D is unclear. CDR1 SGHTA and CDR2 FQGNSA come from the germline V gene. CDR3 length: 13 residues. The V end lost 3 bases, the J end lost 3 bases, and 8 bases lay between the germline ends. The CDR3 coding sequence is TGTGCCAGCAGCTTCGTCGAGGACACTGAAGCTTTCTTT. Its protein is CASSFVEDTEAFF. Variable domain in full (rest from reference TRBV7-2 and TRBJ1-1): GAGVSQSPSNKVTEKGKDVELRCDPISGHTALYWYRQSLGQGLEFLIYFQGNSAPDKSGLPSDRFSAERTGGSVSTLTIQRTQQEDSAVYLCASSFVEDTEAFFGQGTRLTVV.

This clone is a singleton in its sample. The chain couples TRBV5-1 to TRBJ2-5, with a tentative D call TRBD1 (5 bases). The CDR3 loop spans 14 amino acids. CDR1 is SGHRS and CDR2 is YFSETQ in the germline V gene. V was trimmed by 0 bases and J by 5 bases, leaving 11 bases between them. This chain's CDR3 is CASSLDGAGETQYF. DNA of the CDR3: TGCGCCAGCAGCTTGGATGGGGCAGGGGAGACCCAGTACTTC.

The rearrangement uses TRBV4-3 and TRBJ1-3, with D unclear. The CDR3 consists of 16 residues. V lost 0 bases and J 3 bases, leaving 12 bases between the germline ends. From germline, CDR1 is LGHNA and CDR2 YSLEER. The CDR3 sequence: CASSQDAGSVGNTIYF. The CDR3 DNA is TGCGCCAGCAGCCAAGATGCGGGCTCTGTTGGAAACACCATATATTTT.

The chain links TRBV6-1 to TRBJ1-2; 7 nucleotides line up with TRBD1. The CDR3 is 14 residues long. The V segment lost 7 bases and the J segment 4 bases; nucleotides outside the gene matches: 9. Germline CDR1 and CDR2: MNHNS and SASEGT. The CDR3 DNA is TGTGCCAGCACTGCGGGACAGAGCTTCTATGGCTACACCTTC. This translates into CASTAGQSFYGYTF.

The chain couples TRBV7-3 to TRBJ2-7, with TRBD1 as a possible D gene (6 bases). Between the trimmed V and J ends, which lost 1 base and 5 bases, there was a span of 9 bases. Germline values: CDR1 SGHTA, CDR2 FQGTGA. This CDR3 region has 13 residues. The CDR3 sequence: CASSLMGANEQYF. The CDR3 bases are TGTGCCAGCAGCTTAATGGGGGCTAACGAGCAGTACTTC.

The chain links TRBV2 to TRBJ2-5, with 13 positions matching TRBD2. The CDR3 extends over 15 amino acids. Trimming removed 7 bases from V and 5 bases from J; junction bases left unmatched: 7. The germline gives CDR1 SNHLY, CDR2 FYNNEI. The CDR3 nucleotides are TGTGCCAGCAACCCTCGGACTAGCGGGGGTGAGACCCAGTACTTC. Protein sequence: CASNPRTSGGETQYF.

The rearrangement links TRBV2 to TRBJ2-7; no firm D call. The CDR3 is made up of 13 amino acids. Trimming stripped 6 bases from V and 0 bases from J, with 9 bases between. The germline V gene encodes CDR1 SNHLY and CDR2 FYNNEI. CDR3 sequence (DNA): TGTGCCAGCAGCCTGACACCCTCCTACGAGCAGTACTTC. It specifies CASSLTPSYEQYF.

The chain uses TRBV2 and TRBJ1-5; D is ambiguous. Germline V gives CDR1 SNHLY, CDR2 FYNNEI. Trimming cost V 4 bases and J 0 bases, with 7 bases left between them. CDR3 length equals 14 residues. The CDR3 reads CASSVVDSNQPQHF. The CDR3 nucleotides read TGTGCCAGCAGTGTAGTCGATAGCAATCAGCCCCAGCATTTT.

J is TRBJ1-6 and V is TRBV25-1; D not resolved. Germline CDR1 MGHDK, CDR2 SYGVNS. V lost 9 bases to trimming and J lost 7 bases, with 13 bases between them. CDR3 length: 13 residues. CDR3 loop: CASKAPRNSPLHF. CDR3 bases: TGTGCCAGTAAGGCCCCACGGAATTCACCCCTCCACTTT. Drawing the rest from reference TRBV25-1 and TRBJ1-6, the complete variable domain is EADIYQTPRYLVIGTGKKITLECSQTMGHDKMYWYQQDPGMELHLIHYSYGVNSTEKGDLSSESTVSRIRTEHFPLTLESARPSHTSQYLCASKAPRNSPLHFGNGTRLTVT.

The CDR3 loop is CASSPTRDTGNTIYF. CDR3 nucleotides: TGTGCCAGCTCACCTACGAGGGACACTGGAAACACCATATATTTT. V and J are TRBV18 and TRBJ1-3; perhaps TRBD1 as D (6 bases). Per the germline V gene, CDR1 is KGHSH and CDR2 is LQKENI. CDR3 length: 15 amino acids. V was cut by 3 bases and J by 2 bases, with 11 bases left in between.

The chain recombines TRBV4-3 with TRBJ2-2, with D uncertain. CDR1 and CDR2 from the germline V gene are LGHNA and YSLEER. This CDR3 is built from 12 residues. V dropped 0 bases and J dropped 8 bases, with 4 bases sitting between them. The CDR3 sequence is CASSQELGELFF. The CDR3, as DNA: TGCGCCAGCAGCCAAGAGCTGGGGGAGCTGTTTTTT.